These 30 T cell receptor beta chains were sequenced from one sample in a study of blood T cells in healthy people across ages. Together with a sample-barcoded 5' primer, a J-beta primer mix was included in a second PCR lasting roughly 7 to 11 cycles. One entry per CDR3 protein results from TCRdb running MiXCR on the 5' RACE reads. The repertoire has about 840,000 distinct CDR3 sequences, almost 30% of them found once; the top ten carry 10% to 13%. Another study also made use of these data, one on T cells of mothers and their children.

The sequencing input was blood. These receptors were taken from a woman between 40 and 50 years old in good health.

The chain has TRBV20-1 and TRBJ1-2, with D tentatively TRBD1 (5 bases). This CDR3 is 11 amino acids long. From germline, CDR1 is DFQATT and CDR2 SNEGSKA (reference sequence). The CDR3 region has the DNA TGCATAAGCGGGGGGGACTATGGCTACACCTTC. As protein: CISGGDYGYTF.

CDR3 in amino acids: CASSRTGVRNTEAFF. Written as DNA, the CDR3 is TGTGCCAGCAGCCGGACAGGGGTCCGGAACACTGAAGCTTTCTTT. This chain uses TRBV7-6 with TRBJ1-1, with TRBD1 matching over 9 bases. CDR1 is SGHVS, CDR2 FNYEAQ, per germline. The CDR3 sequence is 15 residues long. V gave up 5 bases and J gave up 1 base; unmatched junction bases: 5.

This clonotype was counted many times. This chain uses TRBV6-5 with TRBJ2-7; D not resolved. The CDR3 contains 13 residues. Germline V gene lookup returns CDR1 MNHEY and CDR2 SVGAGI. V gave up 2 bases and J gave up 3 bases, with 8 bases separating them. The CDR3 loop reads CASSYRLDYEQYF. The CDR3 region has the DNA TGTGCCAGCAGTTACCGCCTGGACTACGAGCAGTACTTC.

Points on this clonotype: A much larger clone sits a single nucleotide away, making a read error possible. The V gene is TRBV7-2, the J gene TRBJ1-1; TRBD1 matches 9 bases. The junction had 11 bases not matched to a gene; V was cut back by 8 bases and J by 4 bases. Per germline, CDR1 SGHTA and CDR2 FQGNSA. The CDR3 extends over 15 amino acids. In DNA, the CDR3 is TGTGCCAGCGGCCAGGGACAGGGTCCCTCCACTGAAGCTTTCTTT. Translated: CASGQGQGPSTEAFF.

This chain connects TRBV11-2 to TRBJ2-1; D perhaps matches TRBD2 (5 bases). Trimming took 1 base from V and 9 from J, leaving 10 bases between them. Germline CDR1 reads SGHAT; CDR2 reads FQNNGV. The CDR3 totals 13 residues. The DNA of the CDR3 is TGTGCCAGCAGCTTAGTTCCGGGAAGTGAGCAGTTCTTC. It is translated as CASSLVPGSEQFF.

V is TRBV7-3 and J is TRBJ1-2; 10 bases fit TRBD1. V gave up 5 bases and J gave up 4 bases; unmatched junction bases: 7. In germline, CDR1 is SGHTA, CDR2 FQGTGA. CDR3 size: 15 residues. CDR3 sequence: CASSPTGGGGYGYTF. DNA for the CDR3: TGTGCCAGCAGCCCGACAGGGGGCGGCGGCTATGGCTACACCTTC.

This chain connects TRBV20-1 to TRBJ1-5; 7 nucleotides agree with TRBD1. Germline lookup yields CDR1 DFQATT and CDR2 SNEGSKA (reference sequence). The CDR3 length is 12 residues. CDR3 region: CKVGGSNQPQHF. In DNA form, the CDR3 reads TGCAAGGTAGGGGGCAGCAATCAGCCCCAGCATTTT.

This clonotype was seen ten or more times. The rearrangement uses TRBV3-1 and TRBJ2-7; D is ambiguous. In germline, CDR1 is LGHDT, CDR2 YNNKEL (reference sequence). There are 16 residues in the CDR3. Trimming removed 0 bases from V and 1 base from J, with 13 bases in between. The DNA for the CDR3 is TGTGCCAGCAGCCAAGATGTAGGCACAGTATCCTACGAGCAGTACTTC. Translation: CASSQDVGTVSYEQYF.

This clonotype has a count of ten or more. This chain joins TRBV29-1 and TRBJ2-7; 8 bases fit TRBD1. The CDR3 runs to 14 residues. Germline loops: CDR1 SQVTM, CDR2 ANQGSEA. V dropped 5 bases and J dropped 7; count of bases not matched to a gene: 13. This chain's CDR3 is CSVPTPDRAGEQYF. The CDR3 DNA reads TGCAGCGTTCCAACCCCGGACAGGGCGGGGGAGCAGTACTTC.

This clonotype showed up many times. Relative to the germline gene, one junction end is altered; a read error may explain this. The gene calls are TRBV7-7 and TRBJ2-7; TRBD2 might be the D (6 bases). From germline, CDR1 is SSHAT and CDR2 FNYEAQ (reference sequence). The CDR3 totals 13 residues. The CDR3 DNA follows: TGTGCTAGCAGCCCCGGGGGTCCTTCCGAGCAGTACTTC. Translated, it gives CASSPGGPSEQYF. The full variable domain, completed using reference TRBV7-7 and TRBJ2-7, is GAGVSQSPRYKVTKRGQDVTLRCDPISSHATLYWYQQALGQGPEFLTYFNYEAQPDKSGLPSDRFSAERPEGSISTLTIQRTEQRDSAMYRCASSPGGPSEQYFGPGTRLTVT.

This clonotype was observed a handful of times. This chain joins TRBV27 and TRBJ2-2, with D possibly matching TRBD1 (5 bases). Germline values: CDR1 MNHEY, CDR2 SMNVEV (reference sequence). V was pared by 6 bases and J by 4 bases, with 12 bases between. The CDR3 has 14 amino acids. The CDR3 DNA follows: TGTGCCAGCAGCGTGGCAGGGTTCACCGGGGAGCTGTTTTTT. It yields the protein CASSVAGFTGELFF.

This clonotype was counted a few times. The chain recombines TRBV20-1 with TRBJ1-6, with D hard to call. CDR3 length: 12 amino acids. Trimming removed 7 bases from V and 7 bases from J, with 11 bases in between. Per the germline V gene, CDR1 is DFQATT and CDR2 is SNEGSKA (reference sequence). As DNA, the CDR3 is TGCAGTGGAGGAGGGTCCAATTCACCCCTCCACTTT. This sequence encodes CSGGGSNSPLHF.

The V call is TRBV10-3, the J call TRBJ1-5; possibly TRBD1 for D (5 bases). This CDR3 region has 15 residues. Germline V gene lookup returns CDR1 ENHRY and CDR2 SYGVKD. Trimming left V 3 bases short and J 4 bases short, with 13 bases between. The CDR3, as DNA: TGTGCCATCAGTGATGGTTGGGGGGAAAATCAGCCCCAGCATTTT. Amino acid sequence: CAISDGWGENQPQHF.

Remarks on this clonotype: This may be a read error: a much more frequent sequence differs by one nucleotide. This rearrangement joins TRBV6-1 to TRBJ1-2, with 7 positions matching TRBD1. V shed 4 bases and J 6 bases; nucleotides not matched to a gene: 5. Germline V gene data show CDR1 as MNHNS and CDR2 as SASEGT. There are 13 residues in the CDR3. The chain's CDR3 is CASSGDSTHGYTF. The CDR3 DNA reads as TGTGCCAGCAGTGGGGACAGCACTCATGGCTACACCTTC.

The CDR3 DNA reads TGTGCCAGCAGTTATGAGGCGACCCAGTACTTC. Residues: CASSYEATQYF. This chain connects TRBV7-2 to TRBJ2-5, with D hard to call. The CDR3 has 11 amino acids. Germline V gene sequence: CDR1 SGHTA, CDR2 FQGNSA. The ends were cut back, 6 bases at V and 7 bases at J, with 9 bases in the middle.

This clonotype has a handful of counts. This CDR3 reads CASSPWTGRGNQPQHF. CDR3 in DNA: TGTGCCAGCAGTCCGTGGACAGGGCGAGGCAATCAGCCCCAGCATTTT. The chain couples TRBV12-3 or TRBV12-4 to TRBJ1-5; 8 bases align to TRBD1. The CDR3 extends over 16 amino acids. V lost 5 bases, J lost 2 bases, and 8 bases stayed unmatched.

This clonotype was detected ten times or more. The chain links TRBV4-2 to TRBJ2-3, with unresolved D. Germline V gene sequence: CDR1 LGHNA, CDR2 YNFKEQ. Trimming removed 3 bases at V and 4 bases at J, with 8 bases between. The CDR3 sequence is 13 residues long. CDR3 DNA sequence: TGTGCCAGCAGCCAGCCCGAGTCAGATACGCAGTATTTT. Translating it yields CASSQPESDTQYF.

The chain carries TRBV15 and TRBJ1-2; D is unclear. V lost 1 base and J 6 bases, leaving 15 bases between the germline ends. The length of the CDR3 is 15 residues. Germline CDR1 and CDR2: LNHNV and YYDKDF (reference sequence). The CDR3 nucleotides are TGTGCCACCAGCAGAGGGGGAGAGGCAACCCATGGCTACACCTTC. Protein: CATSRGGEATHGYTF.

DNA for the CDR3: TGTGCCAGCAGCGGAGTAGCGGGTTCAGGGGAGCAGTACTTC. Translation gives CASSGVAGSGEQYF. V is TRBV7-2 and J is TRBJ2-7; 7 nucleotides align to TRBD2. CDR1 is SGHTA and CDR2 is FQGNSA in the germline V gene. This CDR3 is built from 14 residues. V gave up 5 bases and J gave up 7 bases; unmatched junction bases: 11.

This clonotype has a handful of counts. The rearrangement joins TRBV4-1 to TRBJ1-5; tentative D call: TRBD1 (6 bases). Germline loops: CDR1 MGHRA, CDR2 YSYEKL. Between the trimmed V and J ends, which lost 0 bases and 6 bases, there was a span of 15 bases. The CDR3 runs to 16 residues. The CDR3 spells CASSQDLIGGPQPQHF. As DNA, the CDR3 is TGCGCCAGCAGCCAAGATCTTATTGGGGGGCCTCAGCCCCAGCATTTT.

The gene calls are TRBV3-1 and TRBJ2-1; 7 positions match TRBD2. The CDR3 has 16 residues. CDR1 and CDR2 from the germline V gene are LGHDT and YNNKEL (reference sequence). Germline trimming cut 3 bases from V and 8 bases from J; bases unmatched to any gene: 13. The chain's CDR3 is CASSHAVAGPPHEQFF. DNA of the CDR3: TGTGCCAGCAGCCACGCCGTAGCGGGCCCCCCCCATGAGCAGTTCTTC.

The table lists this clonotype with a few counts. The rearrangement uses TRBV6-5 and TRBJ2-7, with TRBD2 matching over 9 bases. This CDR3 is built from 15 residues. V trimming: 4 bases; J trimming: 4 bases; junction bases outside the gene matches: 8. The germline CDR1 and CDR2 sequences are MNHEY and SVGAGI. In DNA form, the CDR3 reads TGTGCCAGCAGTTCCGCCGCAGCGGGGGGTTACGAGCAGTACTTC. Amino acid sequence: CASSSAAAGGYEQYF.

The sample holds a few counts of this clonotype. This chain links TRBV5-1 with TRBJ2-3, with D perhaps being TRBD1 or TRBD2 (6 bases each). Deletions cut 0 bases from V and 8 bases from J, with 13 bases between. This CDR3 has 14 residues. From germline, CDR1 is SGHRS and CDR2 YFSETQ. Written as DNA, the CDR3 is TGCGCCAGCAGCTTGGACGGGGGCCGAGGTACGCAGTATTTT. Its protein product is CASSLDGGRGTQYF. Full variable domain (rest looked up from reference TRBV5-1 and TRBJ2-3): KAGVTQTPRYLIKTRGQQVTLSCSPISGHRSVSWYQQTPGQGLQFLFEYFSETQRNKGNFPGRFSGRQFSNSRSEMNVSTLELGDSALYLCASSLDGGRGTQYFGPGTRLTVL.

The gene calls are TRBV7-2 and TRBJ2-4; D not resolved. The assigned J gene may be wrong: the sequence end matches TRBJ2-7 better. The length of the CDR3 is 13 residues. From germline, CDR1 is SGHTA and CDR2 FQGNSA. The CDR3 DNA is TGTGCCAGCAGCCCGCGTCCGGGCAACGAGCAGTACTTC. Protein: CASSPRPGNEQYF.

This clonotype was recorded at least ten times. One base away lies a much larger clone, so this may be a sequencing read error. The chain combines TRBV4-2 with TRBJ2-1; 16 nucleotides agree with TRBD2. In germline, CDR1 is LGHNA, CDR2 YNFKEQ. This CDR3 is built from 16 residues. V shed 0 bases, J shed 9 bases, and the junction held 2 bases outside the gene matches. CDR3 DNA sequence: TGTGCCAGCAGCCAAGAGGGGACTAGCGGGGGGGCTGAGCAGTTCTTC. Amino acid sequence: CASSQEGTSGGAEQFF.

This clonotype was seen a handful of times. V is TRBV2 and J is TRBJ2-4; the D is unclear. The germline V and J ends were trimmed by 5 bases and 0 bases, with 20 bases remaining between them. The CDR3 contains 18 residues. Germline assignment: CDR1 SNHLY and CDR2 FYNNEI. CDR3 in DNA: TGTGCCAGCAGTCGACTCGGACCGTCAGGATTAGCCAAAAACATTCAGTACTTC. Amino acids: CASSRLGPSGLAKNIQYF.

This clonotype has a count of ten or more. This sequence joins TRBV20-1 and TRBJ2-4, with a possible D match to TRBD1 (6 bases). The germline V and J ends were trimmed by 5 bases and 7 bases, with 18 bases remaining between them. The CDR3 is 14 residues long. CDR1 is DFQATT, CDR2 SNEGSKA, per germline (reference sequence). The CDR3 region has the DNA TGCAGTGCTTTACAGGGTCAGGGGAGTAACATTCAGTACTTC. As protein: CSALQGQGSNIQYF.

This clonotype has at least ten counts. This rearrangement joins TRBV6-2 or TRBV6-3 to TRBJ2-7; no definite D call. The CDR3 length is 14 residues. The V gene's germline CDR1 is MNHEY and CDR2 SVGEGT. V lost 7 bases to trimming and J lost 7 bases, with 20 bases between them. The CDR3 here is CASTTKDGLEEQYF. CDR3 DNA: TGTGCCAGCACCACAAAAGACGGATTGGAAGAGCAGTACTTC.

This clonotype was found a few times. The rearrangement links TRBV7-2 to TRBJ2-3; no clear D. Looked up from germline, CDR1 is SGHTA and CDR2 is FQGNSA. There are 17 residues in the CDR3. Trimming left V 5 bases short and J 0 bases short, with 18 bases between. The CDR3, as DNA: TGTGCCAGCAGCCGCACGACGCCAGGTTCTAGCACAGATACGCAGTATTTT. It specifies CASSRTTPGSSTDTQYF. Using reference TRBV7-2 and TRBJ2-3 for the parts outside the CDR3, the full variable domain is GAGVSQSPSNKVTEKGKDVELRCDPISGHTALYWYRQSLGQGLEFLIYFQGNSAPDKSGLPSDRFSAERTGGSVSTLTIQRTQQEDSAVYLCASSRTTPGSSTDTQYFGPGTRLTVL.

This clonotype was counted at least ten times. The V gene is TRBV7-9, the J gene TRBJ2-4, with D unresolved. With the DNA end fitting TRBJ2-7 better, the J assignment may be wrong. The CDR3 totals 10 residues. Germline V lookup: CDR1 SEHNR, CDR2 FQNEAQ (reference sequence). The CDR3: CASSLTEQYF. For the CDR3, the DNA is TGTGCCAGCAGCTTAACCGAGCAGTACTTC.